This is a list of T cell receptor beta chains from one sample in a study of blood T cell repertoires in COVID-19. Measured with immunoSEQ multiplex PCR; TCRdb has only the in-frame clones, and not every one. This sample has about 150,000 clones; roughly 78% occur once, and the top ten carry roughly 15%. Sequenced input: peripheral blood. All receptors derive from a human donor with acute or convalescent COVID-19. The donor label of this sample is uncertain. The CDR3 runs from the conserved cysteine through the conserved F or W. Each record gives: J gene, clone size, D gene, V gene, CDR3 protein, CDR3 DNA. A D gene is named only where the DNA matches it firmly. Clone size is shown for a subset of rows, as once, few, many or a class of expanded clone.

>TRBJ1-3|once|-|TRBV4-1
CASSQDPLHSGNTIYF
TGCGCCAGCAGCCAAGACCCACTCCACTCTGGAAACACCATATATTTT
>TRBJ1-1|-|TRBD1|TRBV6-5
CASNLAQGGTEAFF
TGTGCCAGCAATCTGGCTCAGGGGGGCACTGAAGCTTTCTTT
>TRBJ2-3|-|-|TRBV19
CASSIGDLRHTQYF
TGTGCCAGTAGTATCGGTGATCTCAGGCATACGCAGTATTTT
>TRBJ2-2|-|-|TRBV7-2
CASSSGLYSGELFF
TGTGCCAGCAGCTCGGGACTGTACTCCGGGGAGCTGTTTTTT
>TRBJ1-2|-|-|TRBV5-1
CASSWNGQLNYGYTF
TGCGCCAGCAGCTGGAATGGGCAGCTCAACTATGGCTACACCTTC
>TRBJ1-6|-|TRBD1|TRBV9
CASNEGQQNSPLHF
TGTGCCAGCAACGAGGGACAGCAAAATTCACCCCTCCACTTT
>TRBJ1-4|once|TRBD1|TRBV4-2
CASSEVEQGKKLFF
TGTGCCAGCAGCGAGGTAGAACAGGGGAAAAAACTGTTTTTT
>TRBJ2-5|-|TRBD1|TRBV15
CATSRDIFRGRGKGETQYF
TGTGCCACCAGCAGAGATATTTTCCGGGGCAGGGGGAAAGGGGAGACCCAGTACTTC
>TRBJ1-2|-|TRBD1|TRBV11-2
CASSSGTENYGYTF
TGTGCCAGCAGCTCTGGGACAGAGAACTATGGCTACACCTTC
>TRBJ2-6|-|-|TRBV7-2
CASSPRPSGANVLTF
TGTGCCAGCAGCCCCAGGCCGTCAGGGGCCAACGTCCTGACTTTC
>TRBJ1-6|-|-|TRBV3-1/TRBV3-2
CASTPTRNSPLHF
TGTGCCAGCACTCCCACGCGTAATTCACCCCTCCACTTT
>TRBJ1-2|-|TRBD1|TRBV6-6
CATEDRVGYGYTF
TGTGCCACCGAAGACAGGGTAGGCTATGGCTACACCTTC
>TRBJ1-1|-|-|TRBV10-3
CAIGRQENTEAFF
TGTGCCATCGGGAGACAGGAGAACACTGAAGCTTTCTTT
>TRBJ1-1|-|-|TRBV6-4
CASSQGPNTEAFF
TGTGCCAGCAGCCAGGGCCCGAACACTGAAGCTTTCTTT
>TRBJ2-5|-|TRBD1|TRBV7-7
CASSTDRVGETQYF
TGTGCCAGCAGCACCGACAGGGTTGGAGAGACCCAGTACTTC
>TRBJ1-1|once|-|TRBV19
CASIGELNTEAFF
TGTGCCAGTATAGGGGAATTGAACACTGAAGCTTTCTTT
>TRBJ1-2|-|-|TRBV19
CASSIDLRVGYTF
TGTGCCAGTAGTATAGATTTGAGGGTTGGCTACACCTTC
>TRBJ2-7|-|-|TRBV19
CASRDFSYEQYF
TGTGCCAGTAGGGACTTTTCCTACGAGCAGTACTTC
>TRBJ2-2|-|-|TRBV6-6
CASSSPRTSHGELFF
TGTGCCAGCAGTTCGCCCCGGACATCCCACGGGGAGCTGTTTTTT
>TRBJ1-5|-|-|TRBV29-1
CSVSGGFEQPQHF
TGCAGCGTTTCGGGAGGATTCGAACAGCCCCAGCATTTT
>TRBJ1-6|-|-|TRBV7-8
CASSLGSGSLSPLHF
TGTGCCAGCAGCTTAGGATCAGGGTCCCTTTCACCCCTCCACTTT
>TRBJ1-2|-|TRBD1|TRBV5-1
CASSLAPGQGSGYTF
TGCGCCAGCAGCTTGGCACCTGGACAGGGGTCTGGCTACACCTTC
>TRBJ2-6|few|-|TRBV5-1
CASSLVGTPPYGANVLTF
TGCGCCAGCAGCCTGGTCGGGACACCTCCCTATGGGGCCAACGTCCTGACTTTC
>TRBJ2-5|-|-|TRBV5-1
CASSLGGSQETQYF
TGCGCCAGCAGCTTGGGGGGCTCCCAAGAGACCCAGTACTTC
>TRBJ1-2|-|TRBD1|TRBV6-5
CASRGQTEVGGYTF
TGTGCCAGCAGGGGACAGACCGAGGTAGGCGGCTACACCTTC